This TCR beta chain was found in a study of blood T cell repertoires in COVID-19. TCRdb's table, derived via immunoSEQ multiplex PCR, lists solely in-frame clones and lacks some. The data show 55,000 to 65,000 clones, about 87% seen once. The CDR3 loop spans 14 amino acids. V was clipped by 6 bases and J by 8 bases; unmatched bases: 7. Germline V gives CDR1 LNHDA, CDR2 SQIVND (reference sequence). This receptor was identified in a man aged 55-75 years with active or convalescent COVID-19. The chain has TRBV19 and TRBJ1-6; the match to TRBD1 covers 7 bases. Sequenced material: peripheral blood. The CDR3 reads CASRNRDSDSPLHF. CDR3 in DNA: TGTGCCAGTAGGAACCGGGACAGCGATTCACCCCTCCACTTT.